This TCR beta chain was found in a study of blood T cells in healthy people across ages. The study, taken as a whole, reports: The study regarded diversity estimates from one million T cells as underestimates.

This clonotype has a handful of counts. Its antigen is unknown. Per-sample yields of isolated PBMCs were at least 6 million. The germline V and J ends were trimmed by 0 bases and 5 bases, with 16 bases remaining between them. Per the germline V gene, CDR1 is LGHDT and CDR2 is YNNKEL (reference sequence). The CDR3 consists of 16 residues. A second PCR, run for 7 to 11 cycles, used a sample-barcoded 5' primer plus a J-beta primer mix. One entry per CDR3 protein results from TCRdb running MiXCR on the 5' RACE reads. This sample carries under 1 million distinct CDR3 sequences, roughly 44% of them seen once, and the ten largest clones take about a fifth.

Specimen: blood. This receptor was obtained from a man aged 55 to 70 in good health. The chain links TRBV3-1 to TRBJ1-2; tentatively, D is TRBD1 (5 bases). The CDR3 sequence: CASSQEISGTRYGYTF. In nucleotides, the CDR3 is TGTGCCAGCAGCCAAGAAATTTCCGGGACGCGTTATGGCTACACCTTC.